This T cell receptor beta chain was observed in a study of PD-1 blockade in classical Hodgkin lymphoma. Method: immunoSEQ multiplex PCR; TCRdb's copy keeps in-frame clones and lacks some. In the table there are some 100,000 clones, 80% to 95% of which are singletons. Exposure to brentuximab vedotin varied, and each patient had relapsed following autologous stem cell transplantation. The CDR3 runs to 15 residues. The germline CDR1 and CDR2 sequences are MNHEY and SVGAGI. J lost 0 bases, V lost 6 bases, and 5 bases had no gene match. V usage is TRBV6-5 and J usage is TRBJ1-1; TRBD1 matches at 9 bases. This receptor was taken from a human donor with classical Hodgkin lymphoma. Source: peripheral blood mononuclear cells (PBMCs), taken at baseline. For the CDR3, the DNA is TGTGCCAGCAGGGACCGGGACAGGGTGAACACTGAAGCTTTCTTT. It is translated as CASRDRDRVNTEAFF.